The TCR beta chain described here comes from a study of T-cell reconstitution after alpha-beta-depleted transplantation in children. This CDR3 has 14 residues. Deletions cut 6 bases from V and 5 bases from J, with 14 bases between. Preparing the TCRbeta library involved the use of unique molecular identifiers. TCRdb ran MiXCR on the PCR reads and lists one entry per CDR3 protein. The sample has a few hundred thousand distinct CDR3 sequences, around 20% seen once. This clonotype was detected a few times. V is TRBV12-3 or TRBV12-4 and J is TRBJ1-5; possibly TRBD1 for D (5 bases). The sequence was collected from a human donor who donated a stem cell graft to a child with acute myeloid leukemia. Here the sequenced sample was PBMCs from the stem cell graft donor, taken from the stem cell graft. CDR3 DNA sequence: TGTGCCAGCAGCCCCGCCCAGGGATATCAGCCCCAGCATTTT. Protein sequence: CASSPAQGYQPQHF.